The 27 T cell receptor beta chains in this list originate from one sample, sequenced in a study of OX40 agonist ivuxolimab in advanced cancers. The repertoire was sequenced with immunoSEQ multiplex PCR; TCRdb's copy has only in-frame clones and lacks some. The data show approximately 31,000 clones, with roughly 90% seen just once and approximately 59% held by the top ten. Here the sequenced sample was CD4+ or CD8+ T cells sorted from blood, taken in a trial of the OX40 agonist ivuxolimab. These receptors all come from an adult with an advanced solid tumor such as melanoma, head and neck, liver or kidney cancer.

In this sample, this clone turned up once. Here the CDR3 reads CASTLQGMNTEAFF. DNA for the CDR3: TGTGCCAGCACCCTACAAGGGATGAACACTGAAGCTTTCTTT. The chain combines TRBV6-6 with TRBJ1-1, with D unclear. V was trimmed by 7 bases and J by 0 bases, leaving 12 bases between them. This CDR3 spans 14 amino acids. Germline V gene lookup returns CDR1 MNHNY and CDR2 SVGAGI (reference sequence).

A remark on this clone: A junction boundary mismatches the germline segment, possibly from a read error. The rearrangement joins TRBV7-7 to TRBJ2-3, with D uncertain. Per germline, CDR1 SSHAT and CDR2 FNYEAQ (reference sequence). The length of the CDR3 is 15 residues. CDR3: CASSPGSRGTDTQYF. In DNA form, the CDR3 reads TGTGCTAGCAGCCCCGGATCCCGGGGCACAGATACGCAGTATTTT.

The rearrangement uses TRBV5-6 and TRBJ1-1; possibly TRBD1 for D (5 bases). Looked up from germline, CDR1 is SGHDT and CDR2 is YYEEEE. The V and J ends lost 1 base and 5 bases respectively, with 9 bases between them. The CDR3 is made up of 13 amino acids. The CDR3 DNA reads as TGTGCCAGCAGCTTGACGGCAGGGACTGAAGCTTTCTTT. Translation gives CASSLTAGTEAFF.

The chain joins TRBV29-1 to TRBJ2-2; D possibly corresponds to TRBD1 (6 bases). The CDR3 contains 17 residues. Germline CDR1 is SQVTM and CDR2 is ANQGSEA. V was shortened by 3 bases and J by 0 bases, with 17 bases between the two germline ends. The CDR3 reads CSVEPPGHLTNTGELFF. As DNA, the CDR3 is TGCAGCGTTGAGCCCCCGGGACACCTAACGAACACCGGGGAGCTGTTTTTT.

This clone appeared once. V gene TRBV11-2 combines with J gene TRBJ2-7, with 7 bases aligning to TRBD1. Trimming took 4 bases from V and 4 from J; bases not matched to a gene: 10. This CDR3 is 15 amino acids long. The germline CDR1 and CDR2 sequences are SGHAT and FQNNGV. The CDR3 DNA reads as TGTGCCAGCAGCTCCTCCGGGACAGCCCCATACGAGCAGTACTTC. It translates to CASSSSGTAPYEQYF.

The rearrangement links TRBV19 to TRBJ2-7; 12 bases line up with TRBD2. In germline, CDR1 is LNHDA, CDR2 SQIVND (reference sequence). V lost 5 bases and J lost 2; bases outside the gene matches: 4. The CDR3 has 15 amino acids. DNA of the CDR3: TGTGCCAGTAGTGCAACTAGCGGGGGGCCCTACGAGCAGTACTTC. Its translation is CASSATSGGPYEQYF.

The chain recombines TRBV28 with TRBJ2-5, with D possibly being TRBD2 (5 bases). Between the trimmed V and J ends, which lost 3 bases and 5 bases, there was a span of 10 bases. The CDR3 has 13 residues. The germline V gene encodes CDR1 MDHEN and CDR2 SYDVKM. The DNA for the CDR3 is TGTGCCAGCAGTTTTTTAGCGAGTGAGACCCAGTACTTC. Translation gives CASSFLASETQYF.

The CDR3 protein is CASGSGAQETQYF. The CDR3 DNA sequence: TGTGCCAGCGGCTCGGGGGCCCAAGAGACCCAGTACTTC. The chain couples TRBV25-1 to TRBJ2-5; D might be TRBD1 or TRBD2, each matching 6 bases. V lost 8 bases, J lost 1 base, and 11 bases lay in between. In germline, CDR1 is MGHDK, CDR2 SYGVNS. The CDR3 has 13 residues.

The J gene is TRBJ2-7, the V gene TRBV5-6; D may be TRBD2 (7 bases). With 1 base removed from V and 2 bases from J, the gap between germline ends came to 10 bases. Per germline, CDR1 SGHDT and CDR2 YYEEEE. CDR3 size: 14 residues. CDR3: CASSLRGAAYEQYF. CDR3 sequence (DNA): TGTGCCAGCAGCTTGCGGGGGGCGGCCTACGAGCAGTACTTC.

The rearrangement joins TRBV5-1 to TRBJ2-1; D possibly uses TRBD1 or TRBD2 (5 bases each). Germline V gives CDR1 SGHRS, CDR2 YFSETQ. Trimming stripped 1 base from V and 4 bases from J, with 12 bases between. The CDR3 is 15 residues long. The CDR3 sequence: CASSLTGNRYNEQFF. In DNA, the CDR3 is TGCGCCAGCAGCTTGACGGGGAACAGGTACAATGAGCAGTTCTTC.

The chain links TRBV7-9 to TRBJ2-1; 7 bases agree with TRBD1. The CDR3 runs 14 residues. Germline V lookup: CDR1 SEHNR, CDR2 FQNEAQ (reference sequence). J was trimmed by 5 bases and V by 5 bases; bases with no gene match: 6. CDR3 residues: CASSPDRVDNEQFF. CDR3 in DNA: TGTGCCAGCAGCCCCGACAGGGTTGACAATGAGCAGTTCTTC.

A single count supports this clone. The chain recombines TRBV7-2 with TRBJ1-6, with D hard to call. V dropped 1 base and J dropped 7 bases, with 8 bases sitting between them. From germline, CDR1 is SGHTA and CDR2 FQGNSA. The length of the CDR3 is 14 residues. For the CDR3, the DNA is TGTGCCAGCAGCTTAGTAGAGGTCAATTCACCCCTCCACTTT. This encodes CASSLVEVNSPLHF. Full variable domain (remainder filled in from reference TRBV7-2 and TRBJ1-6): GAGVSQSPSNKVTEKGKDVELRCDPISGHTALYWYRQSLGQGLEFLIYFQGNSAPDKSGLPSDRFSAERTGGSVSTLTIQRTQQEDSAVYLCASSLVEVNSPLHFGNGTRLTVT.

The chain has TRBV5-4 and TRBJ1-2, with unresolved D. The CDR3 length is 15 residues. The germline gives CDR1 SGHNT, CDR2 YYREEE (reference sequence). Trimming removed 0 bases at V and 3 bases at J, with 12 bases between. The CDR3 region is CASSLAGPVDYGYTF. The CDR3 bases are TGTGCCAGCAGCTTGGCCGGCCCAGTGGACTATGGCTACACCTTC.

The chain is built from TRBV7-6 and TRBJ1-1; 9 positions match TRBD1. Germline trimming cut 5 bases from V and 6 bases from J; bases unmatched to any gene: 10. Germline lookup yields CDR1 SGHVS and CDR2 FNYEAQ. The CDR3 loop spans 15 amino acids. CDR3 protein: CASSPPTGGWPEAFF. The CDR3 nucleotides read TGTGCCAGCAGCCCTCCTACAGGGGGCTGGCCTGAAGCTTTCTTT.

The chain combines TRBV28 with TRBJ2-3; 7 bases agree with TRBD2. J lost 2 bases, V lost 3 bases, and 5 bases had no gene match. The CDR3 is 15 residues long. Looked up from germline, CDR1 is MDHEN and CDR2 is SYDVKM. CDR3 bases: TGTGCCAGCAGTTTGCTAGCGGATTACACAGATACGCAGTATTTT. Protein: CASSLLADYTDTQYF.

For the CDR3, the DNA is TGCGCCAGCAGCCAGACAGGGAGCTCCTACGAGCAGTACTTC. Translation gives CASSQTGSSYEQYF. The chain couples TRBV4-1 to TRBJ2-7; 7 bases fit TRBD1. The CDR3 has 14 amino acids. V gave up 3 bases and J gave up 0 bases; unmatched junction bases: 2. CDR1 is MGHRA and CDR2 is YSYEKL in the germline V gene.

This clone was picked up a small number of times. CDR3 in DNA: TGTGCCAGCCGTTTTCTCGGGACTAGTGACAATGAGCAGTTCTTC. Encoded protein: CASRFLGTSDNEQFF. J is TRBJ2-1 and V is TRBV7-8, with 8 bases matching TRBD2. CDR1 and CDR2 from the germline V gene are SGHVS and FQNEAQ. The CDR3 contains 15 residues. V shed 8 bases, J shed 5 bases, and the junction held 11 bases outside the gene matches.

This rearrangement joins TRBV19 to TRBJ1-4; D may be TRBD1 (5 bases). Trimming stripped 0 bases from V and 0 bases from J, with 5 bases between. The CDR3 has 15 residues. Germline CDR1 is LNHDA and CDR2 is SQIVND (reference sequence). The chain's CDR3 is CASSIEGATNEKLFF. The CDR3 nucleotides read TGTGCCAGTAGTATAGAAGGGGCAACTAATGAAAAACTGTTTTTT.

The rearrangement joins TRBV7-6 to TRBJ2-2; tentative D call: TRBD1 (5 bases). In germline, CDR1 is SGHVS, CDR2 FNYEAQ. V dropped 4 bases and J dropped 5 bases, with 14 bases sitting between them. This CDR3 contains 15 residues. In DNA form, the CDR3 reads TGTGCCAGCAGCTCCGACAGAGTTGCGACCGGGGAGCTGTTTTTT. Translation: CASSSDRVATGELFF.

The V call is TRBV4-2, the J call TRBJ2-7; 8 positions match TRBD1. Per the germline V gene, CDR1 is LGHNA and CDR2 is YNFKEQ. This CDR3 is built from 16 residues. J lost 3 bases, V lost 0 bases, and 7 bases had no gene match. The CDR3 spells CASSQDGGTGDYEQYF. In DNA form, the CDR3 reads TGTGCCAGCAGCCAAGATGGCGGGACAGGAGACTACGAGCAGTACTTC.

The J gene is TRBJ1-1, the V gene TRBV7-9, with D hard to call. The CDR3 spans 13 residues. Germline CDR1 and CDR2: SEHNR and FQNEAQ (reference sequence). Trimming cost V 5 bases and J 1 base, with 8 bases left between them. Here the CDR3 reads CASSPDGNTEAFF. The DNA for the CDR3 is TGTGCCAGCAGCCCAGACGGGAACACTGAAGCTTTCTTT.

J is TRBJ2-1 and V is TRBV28; unclear D gene. The CDR3 has 16 amino acids. Germline V lookup: CDR1 MDHEN, CDR2 SYDVKM. Deletions cut 5 bases from V and 4 bases from J, with 18 bases between. The CDR3 reads CASSPTLGSVYNEQFF. DNA for the CDR3: TGTGCCAGCAGTCCAACCCTGGGGTCCGTTTACAATGAGCAGTTCTTC.

This clone showed up just once. The rearrangement links TRBV7-2 to TRBJ2-7; 8 positions match TRBD1. Germline V gene data show CDR1 as SGHTA and CDR2 as FQGNSA. The CDR3 loop spans 16 amino acids. The J segment lost 3 bases and the V segment lost 3 bases, leaving 10 bases of the junction unmatched. The CDR3 DNA follows: TGTGCCAGCAGCTTCAGTTTCGGACAGGGTGTCTACGAGCAGTACTTC. It specifies CASSFSFGQGVYEQYF.

The chain carries TRBV9 and TRBJ2-5; D gene unclear. The J call could be wrong; TRBJ2-7 is a better fit for the DNA end. The V gene's germline CDR1 is SGDLS and CDR2 YYNGEE. CDR3 size: 13 residues. CDR3 in DNA: TGTGCCAGCAGCGTAGAACTGGGTAACGAGCAGTACTTC. Amino acid sequence: CASSVELGNEQYF.

This clone was recorded only once. The gene calls are TRBV4-1 and TRBJ1-6, with D possibly matching TRBD1 (6 bases). CDR1 and CDR2 (germline): MGHRA, YSYEKL. CDR3 length: 20 residues. The V gene lost 4 bases and the J gene lost 7 bases, with 29 bases spanning the gap. The CDR3 region has the DNA TGCGCCAGCAGCCCAAGTATCGTTGCGTCGGGGGCGCGAAAAAATTCACCCCTCCACTTT. It translates to CASSPSIVASGARKNSPLHF.

J is TRBJ2-7 and V is TRBV29-1, with D unclear. The V and J ends lost 4 bases and 2 bases respectively, with 9 bases between them. This CDR3 spans 12 amino acids. Germline loops: CDR1 SQVTM, CDR2 ANQGSEA. CDR3 in DNA: TGCAGCGTTGTTCAGAGTCCCTACGAGCAGTACTTC. Its protein is CSVVQSPYEQYF.

The chain links TRBV29-1 to TRBJ1-1; a weak D match, TRBD1 (5 bases). Deletions cut 5 bases from V and 3 bases from J, with 10 bases between. The CDR3 is 12 amino acids. Germline V CDR1 and CDR2: SQVTM, ANQGSEA. The chain's CDR3 is CSVLTGYTEAFF. The DNA of the CDR3 is TGCAGCGTTTTAACAGGTTACACTGAAGCTTTCTTT.